The source of this TCR beta chain is a study of cytomegalovirus exposure and HLA in healthy donors (dated by TCRdb to the late 2010s). Study-wide context: An earlier analysis of about 560 of the donors reported about 280 Gb of sequence data and 95 million to 140 million unique TCR beta sequences obtained from about 180 million T cells. Donor age, sex, ethnicity and CMV serostatus were compiled together with the repertoire data. To decide whether each TCR beta V gene segment behaved as functional or pseudogenic, an earlier analysis of approximately 600 of the donors relied on high-throughput TCR beta sequencing. Among some 410 genotyped donors of the cohort, an average of approximately 250,000 unique TCR beta nucleotide sequences were sequenced per donor, roughly 20% of them non-productive. To study patterns of TCR occurrence, a later analysis re-analyzed previously published TCR beta repertoires from just over 650 donors and added high-resolution HLA genotyping. HLA typing covered class I and class II loci at four-digit resolution. To predict cytomegalovirus infection status, the study brought together high-throughput TCR immunosequencing, statistical association of individual TCRs with disease status, and machine learning. In a later genetic analysis, genome-wide SNP genotypes for about 55% of the 666 donors were used, and that subset was treated as a discovery cohort. Because of strong linkage in the cohort, a few DR-DQ haplotypes were treated as single units for association and clustering. Using immunosequencing, the study profiled T cell repertoires from about 650 subjects and related those repertoires to cytomegalovirus serostatus. The genetic ancestry cluster associated with self-reported Caucasian donors included about four fifths of the roughly 400 genotyped donors. A separate validation cohort of approximately 120 different subjects was used in addition to the 666-subject first cohort. The study was designed to test whether signatures of past pathogen exposure could be identified by cataloging public T cell receptors. Every discovery cohort repertoire had been produced on one sequencing platform. An early release that covered roughly 600 HLA-typed donors contained around 330 gigabases of sequencing data and roughly 84 million unique TCR sequences. Rather than using new phenotypic data, the later analysis identified candidate immune exposures from TCR beta sequences and from how often those sequences occurred across donors. Typing coverage varied by locus: 629-630 donors for A, B, C, DRB1 and DQB1; roughly 510 for DQA1; around 610 for DPA1; some 470 for DPB1. Overall results and qualifications from the work: In an earlier analysis of 587 of the donors, most TCR beta V segments appeared in productive rearrangements about 90% or about 30% of the time, broadly matching IMGT annotations. Most CMV-associated TCR beta chains appeared to be HLA-restricted in a later analysis, and the HLA associations seemed to be driven largely by CMV exposure. Strong co-occurrence of HLA alleles, especially DR and DQ, made assigning TCR associations to individual alleles difficult. Because counts were too low, about 17 rarely observed V segments, including chromosome 9 orphons, were excluded from the earlier analysis of several hundred of the donors. A further reported finding was that TCR beta sequences accurately predicted the HLA-A and HLA-B alleles for most subjects in the first cohort. Some IMGT-functional V segments, including TRBV6-2 and TRBV6-3, could not be distinguished by the 87-base-pair reads and were therefore excluded. Compared with equally common non-associated chains, HLA-associated TCR beta chains in a later analysis were more clonally expanded and had lower generation probabilities. In a later analysis, TCR association rates were found to vary across HLA loci, with the most associated TCRs seen for DRB1 alleles and the fewest for HLA-C alleles. Correlated functional status among segregating V segments might reflect linkage disequilibrium, but an unknown experimental factor could not be ruled out. According to a later analysis, parvovirus B19, influenza, CMV and Epstein-Barr virus appeared linked to several top co-occurrence clusters. V-gene and J-gene trimming of TCR beta chains was associated with a missense DCLRE1C variant in a later genetic analysis, and the association was replicated in an independent cohort. It was suggested by the authors that the approach could potentially be generalized to other disease states and immunological phenotypes. Because some donors lacked HLA typing at each locus, the association tests relied only on the typed subset. Most TCR sequences were observed very rarely across donors, whereas some public TCRs were present in many individuals. A cluster of highly shared sequence variants was judged likely to represent a technical artifact of the sequencing pipeline. Sequencing depth was assumed to be roughly uniform across donors in the presence/absence analyses, though that assumption may not hold. A total of roughly 160 TCR beta chains were listed by the study as associated with cytomegalovirus. Only TCR beta chains were sequenced in this cohort, and the absence of alpha or paired-chain data limited detectable features. In a later genetic analysis, fewer N-insertions in productive TCRs were reported among donors in an Asian-associated ancestry cluster than the 666-donor mean. A few of the identified cytomegalovirus-associated TCR beta chains were confirmed in vitro to be specific for cytomegalovirus antigens. Cytomegalovirus status was reported to be diagnosed by the classifier with high specificity and sensitivity in both the original and validation cohorts. Specific HLA alleles were associated with 15,000 to 20,000 TCR beta sequences at a false discovery rate of 0.05 in a later analysis. CMV serostatus was the only immune exposure information available for the cohort.

The cohort consisted of 600 to 700 healthy bone marrow donors. All cohort members were sampled while nominally healthy, although unrecorded immune exposures were likely present. The donor was CMV seronegative and belonged to the group of several hundred seronegative cohort members. Each donor provided a peripheral blood sample, and peripheral blood mononuclear cells were used for TCR beta sequencing. The Qiagen DNeasy Blood Extraction Kit was used to extract genomic DNA from the blood cell samples. The method behind the library was the immunoSEQ multiplex PCR assay. The multiplex PCR relied on a mix of 60 forward primers for TCR Vbeta segments and 13 reverse primers for TCR Jbeta segments. The CDR3 region of rearranged TCR beta genes was amplified from genomic DNA by a multiplex PCR assay. The amplified TCR beta libraries were sequenced on the Illumina HiSeq System as 87-base-pair reads. The authors processed their data as follows. Across the 700 or so repertoires, a later analysis counted 80 million or so unique TCR beta chains, around 11 million of which were shared by at least two donors. To remove PCR and sequencing errors, raw reads were error-corrected and collapsed into unique sequences using a nearest-neighbor algorithm that merged closely related sequences. To assign V, D and J gene segments, CDR3 sequences were aligned to IMGT reference sequences. For a sequence to be retained, a match of at least six nucleotides to both a V gene segment and a J gene segment was required. A rearrangement counted as productive if the CDR3 had no stop codons and remained in frame with V and J, and every other rearrangement counted as non-productive. Following IMGT convention, CDR3 was defined as the stretch from the second conserved V-encoded cysteine up to the conserved J-encoded phenylalanine. In an earlier analysis of 500 to 650 of the donors, sequences lacking an unambiguous match to a single V gene segment were excluded. An earlier analysis of approximately 590 of the donors called V segments functional above 56.7% productive rearrangements and segregating when the between-donor standard deviation exceeded 5%. A statistical classification framework was developed to diagnose cytomegalovirus status using the catalog of TCR beta chain sequences. In a later analysis, TCR nucleotide sequences were compared against IMGT/GENE-DB human TR gene sequences so that V and J genes could be assigned. The TCRdist pipeline was used in a later analysis to assign CDR3 sequences and most-parsimonious VDJ recombination scenarios. In a later analysis, each TCR beta chain was defined by its CDR3 amino acid sequence together with its V-gene family, and reads lacking a unique V-gene family were excluded. A later analysis removed roughly 590 highly shared, low-generation-probability nucleotide sequences to deal with suspected cross-contamination and a sequencing artifact. In a later analysis, a clonal expansion index for each public chain was calculated from normalized within-repertoire ranks of inferred template counts. In a later analysis, generation probabilities were computed using a VDJ recombination model fitted to out-of-frame rearrangements, and the results were checked against IGoR. A later analysis scored TCR-TCR, TCR-HLA and TCR-CMV co-occurrence with hypergeometric tests, applying a repertoire-size bias correction to TCR pairs. A later analysis estimated false discovery rates by permuting HLA or CMV assignments 20 times. In a later analysis, co-occurring TCRs were grouped using DBSCAN, and TCRdist sequence similarity was added for clustering within HLA-allele-positive subsets. Co-occurrence clustering excluded repertoires with fewer than 30,000 or more than 120,000 public chains, plus five with anomalous nucleotide sharing. Not all clones reach the TCRdb copy of this immuneACCESS table, which keeps in-frame sequences only. Checked studies attribute under half of the gap to unresolved V genes and leave the rest unexplained. Clone size and the V and J calls come from that table; the DNA yielded D and trimming. The sample table holds 200,000 or so clones, of which more than 60% were seen once. The ten largest clones add up to 0.2% to 0.25% of the sample.

As concerns this clone: Its antigen has not been determined. No qualities accompany the bases; no much larger clone lies one base away.

Including the terminal cysteine and phenylalanine, the CDR3 comprises 13 residues. The retained sequence is limited to the CDR3, 39 bases, with the frame set at the first base. Sequences GTSNPN (CDR1) and SVGIG (CDR2) are obtained from the germline V gene (reference sequence). V loses 2 bases, J loses 5 bases, and the germline ends lie 9 bases apart. Material: PBMCs. This receptor chain uses TRBV30 and TRBJ1-4, and the D gene may be TRBD1, 5 bases matching. This TCR derives from a girl aged 2 to 9 in good health and CMV-seronegative. CDR3 sequence: CAWSRQGNEKLFF. The nucleotides read TGTGCCTGGAGTCGCCAGGGAAATGAAAAACTGTTTTTT.